Listed below are T cell receptor beta chains from one sample, sequenced in a study of blood T cell repertoires in COVID-19. Profiling relied on immunoSEQ multiplex PCR, and the TCRdb table lists in-frame clones only, not all of them. Among 90,000 to 120,000 clones listed, approximately 84% were seen once. Sample: peripheral blood. The receptors stem from a human donor in a cohort sampled during active COVID-19. Each CDR3 is given with its conserved first and last residue. A D gene is named only where the DNA matches it firmly. Size is omitted from some rows. Given values are once, few, many or a class for expanded clones.

D gene: TRBD2
J gene: TRBJ2-3
clone size: -
V gene: TRBV18
CDR3 protein: CASSPSGRPDTQYF
CDR3 DNA: TGTGCCAGCTCCCCTAGCGGGCGCCCAGATACGCAGTATTTT

D gene: -
J gene: TRBJ1-1
clone size: -
V gene: TRBV14
CDR3 protein: CASSRRGGGTEAFF
CDR3 DNA: TGTGCCAGCAGCCGGCGGGGTGGAGGCACTGAAGCTTTCTTT

D gene: -
J gene: TRBJ1-2
clone size: -
V gene: TRBV6-2/TRBV6-3
CDR3 protein: CASSFGEWGYTF
CDR3 DNA: TGTGCCAGCAGTTTCGGGGAATGGGGCTACACCTTC

D gene: -
J gene: TRBJ1-2
clone size: -
V gene: TRBV19
CDR3 protein: CASSPNGGNYGYTF
CDR3 DNA: TGTGCCAGTAGTCCTAACGGGGGGAACTATGGCTACACCTTC

D gene: TRBD1
J gene: TRBJ1-6
clone size: -
V gene: TRBV28
CDR3 protein: CASSLSGTDNSPLHF
CDR3 DNA: TGTGCCAGCAGTTTATCGGGGACAGATAATTCACCCCTCCACTTT

D gene: -
J gene: TRBJ1-2
clone size: -
V gene: TRBV7-9
CDR3 protein: CASSMDTASGYTF
CDR3 DNA: TGTGCCAGCAGCATGGACACGGCCTCAGGCTACACCTTC

D gene: -
J gene: TRBJ2-2
clone size: -
V gene: TRBV27
CDR3 protein: CASSPSVYFNTGELFF
CDR3 DNA: TGTGCCAGCAGTCCTAGCGTATACTTCAACACCGGGGAGCTGTTTTTT

D gene: -
J gene: TRBJ2-5
clone size: -
V gene: TRBV6-2/TRBV6-3
CDR3 protein: CASSYVSEKETQYF
CDR3 DNA: TGTGCCAGCAGTTACGTGTCCGAGAAAGAGACCCAGTACTTC

D gene: -
J gene: TRBJ1-1
clone size: -
V gene: TRBV5-4
CDR3 protein: CASSLVGANTEAFF
CDR3 DNA: TGTGCCAGCAGCTTGGTGGGCGCGAACACTGAAGCTTTCTTT

D gene: -
J gene: TRBJ1-2
clone size: many
V gene: TRBV5-4
CDR3 protein: CASSLQGSDYGYTF
CDR3 DNA: TGTGCCAGCAGCTTGCAGGGGTCGGACTATGGCTACACCTTC

D gene: TRBD2
J gene: TRBJ2-6
clone size: -
V gene: TRBV27
CDR3 protein: CASSSRLTPGGIPLWANVLTF
CDR3 DNA: TGTGCCAGCAGTTCACGTCTGACCCCGGGGGGGATACCGCTCTGGGCCAACGTCCTGACTTTC

D gene: TRBD2
J gene: TRBJ2-3
clone size: -
V gene: TRBV5-1
CDR3 protein: CASARLAGGIDTQYF
CDR3 DNA: TGCGCCAGCGCCCGGCTAGCGGGAGGGATCGATACGCAGTATTTT

D gene: TRBD2
J gene: TRBJ2-5
clone size: -
V gene: TRBV3-1/TRBV3-2
CDR3 protein: CASSPTSGWETQYF
CDR3 DNA: TGTGCCAGCAGCCCGACTAGCGGGTGGGAGACCCAGTACTTC

D gene: -
J gene: TRBJ1-5
clone size: few
V gene: TRBV30
CDR3 protein: CAWAGGAAQPQHF
CDR3 DNA: TGTGCCTGGGCGGGAGGGGCGGCTCAGCCCCAGCATTTT

D gene: -
J gene: TRBJ1-2
clone size: once
V gene: TRBV6-2/TRBV6-3
CDR3 protein: CASSYSSTGNGYTF
CDR3 DNA: TGTGCCAGCAGTTACTCGAGTACCGGGAATGGCTACACCTTC

D gene: -
J gene: TRBJ2-1
clone size: -
V gene: TRBV18
CDR3 protein: CASSSTGSSYNEQFF
CDR3 DNA: TGTGCCAGCTCATCCACAGGGAGCTCCTACAATGAGCAGTTCTTC

D gene: TRBD2
J gene: TRBJ2-5
clone size: -
V gene: TRBV5-1
CDR3 protein: CASSPQLAGDETQYF
CDR3 DNA: TGCGCCAGCAGCCCCCAACTAGCGGGAGACGAGACCCAGTACTTC

D gene: -
J gene: TRBJ2-2
clone size: -
V gene: TRBV5-6
CDR3 protein: CASSLPAGTGELFF
CDR3 DNA: TGTGCCAGCAGCTTGCCCGCGGGGACCGGGGAGCTGTTTTTT

D gene: -
J gene: TRBJ1-6
clone size: -
V gene: TRBV9
CDR3 protein: CASSVGYWNSPLHF
CDR3 DNA: TGTGCCAGCAGCGTAGGGTACTGGAATTCACCCCTCCACTTT

D gene: -
J gene: TRBJ1-1
clone size: once
V gene: TRBV7-9
CDR3 protein: CASSPYIGNTEAFF
CDR3 DNA: TGTGCCAGCAGCCCCTATATCGGGAACACTGAAGCTTTCTTT

D gene: TRBD1
J gene: TRBJ2-5
clone size: -
V gene: TRBV6-5
CDR3 protein: CASSGTGGSETQYF
CDR3 DNA: TGTGCCAGCTCGGGGACAGGGGGTTCGGAGACCCAGTACTTC

D gene: -
J gene: TRBJ2-5
clone size: -
V gene: TRBV5-1
CDR3 protein: CASFPRVGGQETQYF
CDR3 DNA: TGCGCCAGCTTCCCCCGGGTTGGGGGGCAAGAGACCCAGTACTTC

D gene: -
J gene: TRBJ2-3
clone size: -
V gene: TRBV7-3
CDR3 protein: CASSLQAQSTDTQYF
CDR3 DNA: TGTGCCAGCAGCTTACAGGCACAGAGCACAGATACGCAGTATTTT

D gene: TRBD2
J gene: TRBJ2-1
clone size: -
V gene: TRBV7-2
CDR3 protein: CASSSQAGGIYNEQFF
CDR3 DNA: TGTGCCAGCAGTTCCCAAGCGGGAGGGATCTACAATGAGCAGTTCTTC

D gene: -
J gene: TRBJ2-1
clone size: once
V gene: TRBV12-5
CDR3 protein: CASGSSYYPVF
CDR3 DNA: TGTGCTAGTGGTTCATCATACTACCCGGTCTTC

D gene: -
J gene: TRBJ2-4
clone size: -
V gene: TRBV6-1
CDR3 protein: CASSEEEGNIQYF
CDR3 DNA: TGTGCCAGCAGTGAAGAGGAGGGAAACATTCAGTACTTC

D gene: -
J gene: TRBJ1-4
clone size: -
V gene: TRBV4-2
CDR3 protein: CASSQAGGVTNEKLFF
CDR3 DNA: TGTGCCAGCAGCCAAGCCGGGGGGGTAACTAATGAAAAACTGTTTTTT

D gene: TRBD1
J gene: TRBJ2-1
clone size: -
V gene: TRBV29-1
CDR3 protein: CSVEEDRVRLHEQFF
CDR3 DNA: TGCAGCGTTGAAGAGGACAGGGTACGGCTCCATGAGCAGTTCTTC

D gene: -
J gene: TRBJ1-2
clone size: -
V gene: TRBV9
CDR3 protein: CASSAGSRGYTF
CDR3 DNA: TGTGCCAGCAGTGCAGGGTCGCGCGGCTACACCTTC

D gene: TRBD1
J gene: TRBJ1-2
clone size: once
V gene: TRBV3-1/TRBV3-2
CDR3 protein: CASSEGTVPNYGYTF
CDR3 DNA: TGTGCCAGCAGCGAGGGGACAGTTCCTAACTATGGCTACACCTTC

D gene: -
J gene: TRBJ2-3
clone size: -
V gene: TRBV5-1
CDR3 protein: CASSLAGNTDTQYF
CDR3 DNA: TGCGCCAGCAGCTTGGCGGGAAACACAGATACGCAGTATTTT

D gene: TRBD1
J gene: TRBJ2-1
clone size: -
V gene: TRBV7-7
CDR3 protein: CASSAGTGGRGEQFF
CDR3 DNA: TGTGCCAGCAGCGCCGGGACAGGGGGCAGAGGGGAGCAGTTCTTC

D gene: -
J gene: TRBJ2-7
clone size: few
V gene: TRBV5-1
CDR3 protein: CASGPRQGRDEQYF
CDR3 DNA: TGCGCCAGCGGCCCCCGGCAGGGCAGGGACGAGCAGTACTTC

D gene: -
J gene: TRBJ1-4
clone size: -
V gene: TRBV28
CDR3 protein: CASSSPGATNEKLFF
CDR3 DNA: TGTGCCAGCAGTTCTCCAGGGGCAACTAATGAAAAACTGTTTTTT

D gene: -
J gene: TRBJ1-1
clone size: -
V gene: TRBV19
CDR3 protein: CASRQPRDSMNTEAFF
CDR3 DNA: TGTGCCAGTCGCCAACCTCGGGACTCCATGAACACTGAAGCTTTCTTT

D gene: -
J gene: TRBJ1-3
clone size: -
V gene: TRBV10-3
CDR3 protein: CATHGRAGNTIYF
CDR3 DNA: TGTGCCACCCACGGGCGGGCTGGAAACACCATATATTTT

D gene: TRBD1
J gene: TRBJ1-1
clone size: -
V gene: TRBV4-3
CDR3 protein: CASSWDRGTEAFF
CDR3 DNA: TGCGCCAGCAGCTGGGACAGGGGCACTGAAGCTTTCTTT

D gene: -
J gene: TRBJ1-5
clone size: -
V gene: TRBV28
CDR3 protein: CTSRSQSNQPQHF
CDR3 DNA: TGTACCAGCAGGTCTCAGAGCAATCAGCCCCAGCATTTT

D gene: TRBD2
J gene: TRBJ2-2
clone size: -
V gene: TRBV4-2
CDR3 protein: CASSYGTSGRVSGGELFF
CDR3 DNA: TGTGCCAGCAGCTATGGGACTAGCGGGAGGGTTTCTGGCGGGGAGCTGTTTTTT

D gene: TRBD1
J gene: TRBJ2-7
clone size: once
V gene: TRBV19
CDR3 protein: CASSFADRGGRVDYEQYF
CDR3 DNA: TGTGCCAGTAGTTTCGCGGACAGGGGGGGCAGGGTGGACTACGAGCAGTACTTC

D gene: -
J gene: TRBJ2-7
clone size: -
V gene: TRBV5-1
CDR3 protein: CASSRGLVDEQYF
CDR3 DNA: TGCGCCAGCAGCAGGGGCCTCGTTGACGAGCAGTACTTC

D gene: -
J gene: TRBJ1-2
clone size: few
V gene: TRBV7-2
CDR3 protein: CASSLRWGAGGYTF
CDR3 DNA: TGTGCCAGCAGCTTAAGGTGGGGCGCGGGAGGCTACACCTTC

D gene: -
J gene: TRBJ1-5
clone size: few
V gene: TRBV7-2
CDR3 protein: CASSLDQGNQPQHF
CDR3 DNA: TGTGCCAGCAGCTTAGACCAGGGGAATCAGCCCCAGCATTTT

D gene: -
J gene: TRBJ2-3
clone size: -
V gene: TRBV20-1
CDR3 protein: CSARGQGTQYF
CDR3 DNA: TGCAGTGCTAGGGGGCAGGGTACGCAGTATTTT

D gene: -
J gene: TRBJ2-5
clone size: -
V gene: TRBV5-1
CDR3 protein: CASRSWAEGETQYF
CDR3 DNA: TGCGCCAGCAGGTCCTGGGCGGAGGGAGAGACCCAGTACTTC

D gene: TRBD1
J gene: TRBJ1-2
clone size: few
V gene: TRBV7-9
CDR3 protein: CASIGLGTESSTF
CDR3 DNA: TGTGCCAGCATAGGGTTAGGGACAGAGTCCTCTACCTTC

D gene: -
J gene: TRBJ1-2
clone size: -
V gene: TRBV19
CDR3 protein: CASDPGVRGGYTF
CDR3 DNA: TGTGCCAGTGACCCCGGGGTCCGAGGAGGCTACACCTTC

D gene: -
J gene: TRBJ1-1
clone size: -
V gene: TRBV18
CDR3 protein: CASSPGAGDTEAFF
CDR3 DNA: TGTGCCAGCTCTCCAGGGGCAGGGGACACTGAAGCTTTCTTT

D gene: -
J gene: TRBJ2-3
clone size: -
V gene: TRBV5-1
CDR3 protein: CASSLGLVASTDTQYF
CDR3 DNA: TGCGCCAGCAGCTTGGGGCTAGTTGCCAGCACAGATACGCAGTATTTT

D gene: -
J gene: TRBJ2-5
clone size: -
V gene: TRBV28
CDR3 protein: CASRKTEKQETQYF
CDR3 DNA: TGTGCCAGCAGAAAGACTGAGAAACAAGAGACCCAGTACTTC

D gene: TRBD1
J gene: TRBJ2-5
clone size: -
V gene: TRBV7-8
CDR3 protein: CASSQLGQTYQETQYF
CDR3 DNA: TGTGCCAGCAGCCAATTGGGACAGACCTACCAAGAGACCCAGTACTTC

D gene: TRBD1
J gene: TRBJ1-1
clone size: once
V gene: TRBV19
CDR3 protein: CASSIDTGTANTEAFF
CDR3 DNA: TGTGCCAGTAGTATAGACACCGGGACAGCGAACACTGAAGCTTTCTTT

D gene: TRBD2
J gene: TRBJ2-1
clone size: -
V gene: TRBV5-4
CDR3 protein: CASSPNSGVYNEQFF
CDR3 DNA: TGTGCCAGCAGCCCCAACAGCGGGGTCTACAATGAGCAGTTCTTC